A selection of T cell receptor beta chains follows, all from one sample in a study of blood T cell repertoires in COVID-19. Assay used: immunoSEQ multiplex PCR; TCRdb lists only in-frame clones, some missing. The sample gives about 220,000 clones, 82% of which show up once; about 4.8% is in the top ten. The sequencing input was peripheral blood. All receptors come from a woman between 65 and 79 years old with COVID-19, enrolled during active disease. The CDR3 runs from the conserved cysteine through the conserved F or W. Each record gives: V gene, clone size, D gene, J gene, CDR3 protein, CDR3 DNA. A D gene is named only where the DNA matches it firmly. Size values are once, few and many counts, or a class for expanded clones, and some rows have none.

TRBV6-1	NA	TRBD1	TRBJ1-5	CASSERQGAQPQHF	TGTGCCAGCAGTGAAAGACAGGGGGCCCAGCCCCAGCATTTT
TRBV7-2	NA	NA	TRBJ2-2	CASSTGILVGELFF	TGTGCCAGCAGCACAGGGATCCTAGTAGGGGAGCTGTTTTTT
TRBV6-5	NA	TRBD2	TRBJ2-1	CASSWGGTSGNNEQFF	TGTGCCAGCAGTTGGGGGGGGACTAGCGGGAACAATGAGCAGTTCTTC
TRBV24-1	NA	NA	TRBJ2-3	CATSDPRTASTDTQYF	TGTGCCACCAGCGACCCGCGGACAGCTAGCACAGATACGCAGTATTTT
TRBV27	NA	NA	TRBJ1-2	CASSPTVNVGSYTF	TGTGCCAGCAGCCCGACAGTAAACGTTGGTAGCTACACCTTC
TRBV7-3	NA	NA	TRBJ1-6	CASSLKSGSPLHF	TGTGCCAGCAGTCTGAAGTCGGGGTCACCCCTCCACTTT
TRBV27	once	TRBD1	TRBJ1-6	CASSLYRTGGVFNSPLHF	TGTGCCAGCAGCCTCTACAGGACAGGGGGAGTTTTTAATTCACCCCTCCACTTT
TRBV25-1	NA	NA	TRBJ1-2	CASSETGGGYVGYTF	TGTGCCAGCAGTGAGACCGGGGGAGGGTATGTGGGCTACACCTTC
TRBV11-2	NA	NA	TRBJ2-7	CASSLVGSGNEQYF	TGTGCCAGCAGCTTAGTAGGTAGCGGCAACGAGCAGTACTTC
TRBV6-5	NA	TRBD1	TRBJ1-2	CASSSTGTGSSGYTF	TGTGCCAGCAGTTCAACGGGGACAGGTTCGAGTGGCTACACCTTC
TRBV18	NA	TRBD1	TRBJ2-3	CASSPGRDGQGASDTQYF	TGTGCCAGCTCACCAGGAAGGGACGGACAGGGGGCATCAGATACGCAGTATTTT
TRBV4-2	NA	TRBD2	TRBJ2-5	CASSQDGTSGSRETQYF	TGTGCCAGCAGCCAAGATGGAACTAGCGGGAGTAGGGAGACCCAGTACTTC
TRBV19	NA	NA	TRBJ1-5	CASSIGGPNQPQHF	TGTGCCAGTAGTATAGGGGGCCCCAATCAGCCCCAGCATTTT
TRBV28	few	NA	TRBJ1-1	CASSLVRNTEAFF	TGTGCCAGCAGCCTCGTCAGGAACACTGAAGCTTTCTTT
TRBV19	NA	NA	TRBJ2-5	CASSIGGTAQETQYF	TGTGCCAGTAGTATTGGGGGGACAGCCCAAGAGACCCAGTACTTC
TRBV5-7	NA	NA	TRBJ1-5	CASSPRADLHSNQPQHF	TGTGCCAGCAGCCCGAGGGCGGATCTACACAGCAATCAGCCCCAGCATTTT
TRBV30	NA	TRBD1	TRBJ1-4	CAWSQAGGWEKLFF	TGTGCCTGGAGTCAGGCAGGGGGCTGGGAAAAACTGTTTTTT
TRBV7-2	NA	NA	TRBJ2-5	CASSLGRGRVRETQYF	TGTGCCAGCAGCTTAGGGAGGGGCAGGGTGAGAGAGACCCAGTACTTC
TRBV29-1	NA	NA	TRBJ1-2	CSALPGKGRRGYTF	TGCAGCGCCCTTCCAGGCAAAGGCAGGCGTGGCTACACCTTC
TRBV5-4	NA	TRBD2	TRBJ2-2	CAIRTSGRRDTGELFF	TGTGCCATCCGGACTAGCGGGAGGCGGGACACCGGGGAGCTGTTTTTT
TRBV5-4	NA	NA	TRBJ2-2	CASSPRTSSGTGELFF	TGTGCCAGCAGCCCTAGAACGTCTAGTGGTACCGGGGAGCTGTTTTTT
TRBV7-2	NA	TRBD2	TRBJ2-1	CASSLRLAGVNEQFF	TGTGCCAGCAGCTTAAGACTAGCGGGAGTCAATGAGCAGTTCTTC
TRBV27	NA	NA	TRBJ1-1	CASSIGGLNTEAFF	TGTGCCAGCAGTATAGGTGGGCTGAACACTGAAGCTTTCTTT
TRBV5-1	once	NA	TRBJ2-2	CASSDPEVGGTGELFF	TGCGCCAGCAGCGATCCGGAGGTCGGGGGCACCGGGGAGCTGTTTTTT
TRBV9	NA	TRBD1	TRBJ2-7	CASSPRGQGAYEQYF	TGTGCCAGCAGCCCACGGGGACAGGGGGCCTACGAGCAGTACTTC
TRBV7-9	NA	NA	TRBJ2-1	CASSRRVNNEQFF	TGTGCCAGCAGCAGGCGGGTTAACAATGAGCAGTTCTTC
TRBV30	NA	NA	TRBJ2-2	CACTKQGIGTGELFF	TGTGCCTGTACGAAGCAGGGGATAGGGACCGGGGAGCTGTTTTTT
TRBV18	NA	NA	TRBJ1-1	CASSLSTGNTEAFF	TGTGCCAGCTCACTCTCCACAGGTAACACTGAAGCTTTCTTT
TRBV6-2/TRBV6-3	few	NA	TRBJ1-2	CASSYGGHRKDYGYTF	TGTGCCAGCAGTTACGGGGGACACCGAAAAGACTATGGCTACACCTTC
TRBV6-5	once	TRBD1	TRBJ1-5	CASRDRVDQPQHF	TGTGCCAGCAGGGACAGGGTGGATCAGCCCCAGCATTTT
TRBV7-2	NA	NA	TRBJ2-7	CASSLSGPTGYEQYF	TGTGCCAGCAGCTTAAGCGGGCCTACTGGGTACGAGCAGTACTTC
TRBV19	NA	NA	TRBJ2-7	CASSDRTYEQYF	TGTGCCAGTTCCGACAGGACCTACGAGCAGTACTTC
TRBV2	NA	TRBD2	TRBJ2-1	CASSLLAAYNEQFF	TGTGCCAGCAGCTTACTAGCGGCGTACAATGAGCAGTTCTTC
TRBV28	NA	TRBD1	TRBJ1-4	CASNPSDREIEKLFF	TGTGCCAGCAACCCTTCGGACAGGGAAATAGAAAAACTGTTTTTT
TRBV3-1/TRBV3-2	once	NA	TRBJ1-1	CASSPGRNTEAFF	TGTGCCAGCAGCCCGGGTAGGAACACTGAAGCTTTCTTT
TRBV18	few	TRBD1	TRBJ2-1	CASSPDAKRDRTYNEQFF	TGTGCCAGCTCACCCGACGCGAAACGGGACAGGACCTACAATGAGCAGTTCTTC
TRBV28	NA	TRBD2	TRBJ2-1	CASEVAGFYNEQFF	TGTGCCAGCGAAGTAGCGGGGTTCTACAATGAGCAGTTCTTC
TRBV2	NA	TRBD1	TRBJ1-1	CASSRGTGTEAFF	TGTGCCAGCAGTCGGGGGACAGGGACTGAAGCTTTCTTT
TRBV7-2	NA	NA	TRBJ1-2	CASSLGQGINYGYTF	TGTGCCAGCAGCTTAGGCCAGGGGATTAACTATGGCTACACCTTC
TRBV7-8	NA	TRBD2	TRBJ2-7	CASSLSGRNNEQYF	TGTGCCAGCAGCTTGAGCGGGAGGAATAACGAGCAGTACTTC
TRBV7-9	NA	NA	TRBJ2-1	CASSLPRPSLVEQFF	TGTGCCAGCAGCCTCCCACGGCCTAGTTTGGTTGAGCAGTTCTTC
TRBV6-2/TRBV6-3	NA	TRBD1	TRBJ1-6	CASSTHRGLNSPLHF	TGTGCCAGCAGTACCCACAGGGGTCTTAATTCACCCCTCCACTTT
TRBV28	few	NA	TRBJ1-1	CASSSRVGRGTEAFF	TGTGCCAGCAGTTCCCGGGTAGGCAGGGGCACTGAAGCTTTCTTT
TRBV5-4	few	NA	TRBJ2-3	CASSLVSREDTQYF	TGTGCCAGCAGCTTGGTAAGCAGGGAAGATACGCAGTATTTT
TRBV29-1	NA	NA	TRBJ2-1	CSVRGISYNEQFF	TGCAGCGTTCGGGGGATTTCCTACAATGAGCAGTTCTTC
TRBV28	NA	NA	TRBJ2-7	CASNPLQRVSSYEQYF	TGTGCCAGCAACCCCCTGCAGAGGGTTAGCTCCTACGAGCAGTACTTC
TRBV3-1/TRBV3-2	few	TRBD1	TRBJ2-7	CASHLTRDRGYEQYF	TGTGCCAGCCACTTGACCCGGGACAGGGGCTACGAGCAGTACTTC
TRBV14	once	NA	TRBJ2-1	CASSQVGRTGPGSYNEQFF	TGTGCCAGCAGCCAAGTCGGGCGGACTGGTCCCGGCTCCTACAATGAGCAGTTCTTC